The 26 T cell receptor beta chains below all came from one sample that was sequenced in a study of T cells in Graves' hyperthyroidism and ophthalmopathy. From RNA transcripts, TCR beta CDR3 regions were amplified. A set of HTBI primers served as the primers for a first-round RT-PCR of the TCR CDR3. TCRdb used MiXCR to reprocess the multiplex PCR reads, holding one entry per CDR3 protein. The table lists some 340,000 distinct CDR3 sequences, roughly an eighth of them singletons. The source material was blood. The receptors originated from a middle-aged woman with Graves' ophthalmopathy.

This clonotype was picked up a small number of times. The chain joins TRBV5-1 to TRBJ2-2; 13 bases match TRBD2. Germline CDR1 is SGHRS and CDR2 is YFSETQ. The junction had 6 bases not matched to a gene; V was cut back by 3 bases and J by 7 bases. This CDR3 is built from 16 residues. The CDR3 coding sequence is TGCGCCAGCAGCTACCGGACTAGCGGGGGTTTCGGGGAGCTGTTTTTT. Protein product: CASSYRTSGGFGELFF.

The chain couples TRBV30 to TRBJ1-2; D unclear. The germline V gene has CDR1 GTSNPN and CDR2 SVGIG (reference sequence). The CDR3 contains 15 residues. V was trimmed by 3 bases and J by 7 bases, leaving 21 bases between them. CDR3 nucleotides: TGTGCCTGGAGAATCGGGGTGTTGGGCAGCCGTGGCTACACCTTC. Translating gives CAWRIGVLGSRGYTF.

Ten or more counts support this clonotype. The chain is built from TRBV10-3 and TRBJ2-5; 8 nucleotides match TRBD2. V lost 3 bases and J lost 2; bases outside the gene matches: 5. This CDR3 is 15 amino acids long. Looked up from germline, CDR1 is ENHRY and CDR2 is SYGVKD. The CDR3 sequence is CAISDSGGPQETQYF. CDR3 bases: TGTGCCATCAGTGATTCGGGAGGGCCGCAAGAGACCCAGTACTTC.

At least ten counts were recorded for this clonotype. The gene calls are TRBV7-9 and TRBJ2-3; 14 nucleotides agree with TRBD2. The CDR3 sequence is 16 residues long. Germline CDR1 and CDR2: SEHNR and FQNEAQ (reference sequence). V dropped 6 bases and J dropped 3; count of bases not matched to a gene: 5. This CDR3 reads CASRRGLAGATDTQYF. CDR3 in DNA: TGTGCCAGCAGACGGGGACTAGCGGGGGCTACAGATACGCAGTATTTT.

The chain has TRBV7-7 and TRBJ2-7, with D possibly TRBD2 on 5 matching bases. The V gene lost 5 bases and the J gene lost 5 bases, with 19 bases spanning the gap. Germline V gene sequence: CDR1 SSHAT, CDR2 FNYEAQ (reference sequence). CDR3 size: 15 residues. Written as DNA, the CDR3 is TGTGCCAGCAGCCCAAGTGAGGGAATCTGGGACGAGCAGTACTTC. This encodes CASSPSEGIWDEQYF.

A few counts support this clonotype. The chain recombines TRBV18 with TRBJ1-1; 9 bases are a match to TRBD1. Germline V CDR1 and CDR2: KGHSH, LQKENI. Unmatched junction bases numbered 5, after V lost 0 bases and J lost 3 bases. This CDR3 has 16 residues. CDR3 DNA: TGTGCCAGCTCACCACCGGGGACAGGGTTTTACACTGAAGCTTTCTTT. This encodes CASSPPGTGFYTEAFF.

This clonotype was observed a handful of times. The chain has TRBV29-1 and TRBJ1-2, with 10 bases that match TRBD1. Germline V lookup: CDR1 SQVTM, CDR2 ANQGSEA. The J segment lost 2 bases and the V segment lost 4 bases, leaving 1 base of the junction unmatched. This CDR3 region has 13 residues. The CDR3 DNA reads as TGCAGCGTTGGGGACAGGGGAAACTATGGCTACACCTTC. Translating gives CSVGDRGNYGYTF.

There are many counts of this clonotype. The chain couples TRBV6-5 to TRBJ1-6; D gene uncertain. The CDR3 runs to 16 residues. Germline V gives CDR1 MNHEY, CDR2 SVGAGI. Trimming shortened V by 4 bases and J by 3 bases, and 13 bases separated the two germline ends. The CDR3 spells CASSSRTVGYNSPLHF. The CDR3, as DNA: TGTGCCAGCAGTTCAAGGACGGTGGGCTATAATTCACCCCTCCACTTT.

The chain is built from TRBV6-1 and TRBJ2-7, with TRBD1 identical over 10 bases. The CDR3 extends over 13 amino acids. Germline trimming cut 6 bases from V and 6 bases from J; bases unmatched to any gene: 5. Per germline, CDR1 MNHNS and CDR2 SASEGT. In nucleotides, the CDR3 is TGTGCCAGCAGCCCGACAGGGGGCTCCGAGCAGTACTTC. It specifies CASSPTGGSEQYF.

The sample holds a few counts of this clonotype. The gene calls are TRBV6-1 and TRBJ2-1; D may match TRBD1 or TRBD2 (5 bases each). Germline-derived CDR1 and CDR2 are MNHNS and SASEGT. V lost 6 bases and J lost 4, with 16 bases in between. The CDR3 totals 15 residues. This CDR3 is CASSRTRGGYNEQFF. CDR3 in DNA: TGTGCCAGCAGCCGCACCCGGGGCGGTTACAATGAGCAGTTCTTC.

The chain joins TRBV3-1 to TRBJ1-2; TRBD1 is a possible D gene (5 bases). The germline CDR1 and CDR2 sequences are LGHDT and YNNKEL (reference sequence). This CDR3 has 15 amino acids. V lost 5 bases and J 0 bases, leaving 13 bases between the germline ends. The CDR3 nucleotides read TGTGCCAGCAGCGGGGGACGAGCAGCTAACTATGGCTACACCTTC. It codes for CASSGGRAANYGYTF.

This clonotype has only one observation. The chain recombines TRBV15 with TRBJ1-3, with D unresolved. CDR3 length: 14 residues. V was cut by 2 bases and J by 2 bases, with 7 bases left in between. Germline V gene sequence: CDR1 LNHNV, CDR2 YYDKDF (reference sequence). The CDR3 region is CATSRQTAGNTIYF. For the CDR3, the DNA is TGTGCCACCAGCAGACAGACGGCTGGAAACACCATATATTTT. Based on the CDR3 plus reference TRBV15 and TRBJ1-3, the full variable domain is DAMVIQNPRYQVTQFGKPVTLSCSQTLNHNVMYWYQQKSSQAPKLLFHYYDKDFNNEADTPDNFQSRRPNTSFCFLDIRSPGLGDTAMYLCATSRQTAGNTIYFGEGSWLTVV.

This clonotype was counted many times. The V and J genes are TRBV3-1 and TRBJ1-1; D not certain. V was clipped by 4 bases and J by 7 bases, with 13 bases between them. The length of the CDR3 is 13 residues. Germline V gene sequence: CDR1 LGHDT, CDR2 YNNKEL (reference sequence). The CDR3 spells CASSRALTHEAFF. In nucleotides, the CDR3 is TGTGCCAGCAGCCGAGCCCTGACACATGAAGCTTTCTTT.

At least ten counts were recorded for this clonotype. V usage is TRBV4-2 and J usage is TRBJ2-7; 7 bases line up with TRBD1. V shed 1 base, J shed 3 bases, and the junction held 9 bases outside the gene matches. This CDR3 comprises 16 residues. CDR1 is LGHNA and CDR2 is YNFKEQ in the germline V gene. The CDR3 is CASSQVRRDSNYEQYF. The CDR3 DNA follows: TGTGCCAGCAGCCAAGTGCGCCGGGACAGCAACTACGAGCAGTACTTC.

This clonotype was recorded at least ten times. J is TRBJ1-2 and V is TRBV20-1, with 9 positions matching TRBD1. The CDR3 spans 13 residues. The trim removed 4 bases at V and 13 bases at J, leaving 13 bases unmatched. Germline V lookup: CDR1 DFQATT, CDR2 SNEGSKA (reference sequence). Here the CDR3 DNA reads TGCAGTGCTACTACAGGGGGCGGGCTCATTAGCACCTTC. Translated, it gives CSATTGGGLISTF.

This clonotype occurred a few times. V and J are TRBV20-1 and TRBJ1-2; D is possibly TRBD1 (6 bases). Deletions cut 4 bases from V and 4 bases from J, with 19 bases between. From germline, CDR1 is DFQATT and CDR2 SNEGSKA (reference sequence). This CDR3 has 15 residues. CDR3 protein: CSATKARGVGYGYTF. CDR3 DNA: TGCAGTGCTACGAAGGCCAGGGGCGTAGGCTATGGCTACACCTTC.

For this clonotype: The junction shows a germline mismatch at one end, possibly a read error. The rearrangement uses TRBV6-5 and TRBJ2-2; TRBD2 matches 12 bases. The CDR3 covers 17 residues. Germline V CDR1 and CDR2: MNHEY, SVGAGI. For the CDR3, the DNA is TGTGCCAGCAGTTACTTGTCTAGCGGGGGGGCCCTCCGGGAGCTGTTTTTC. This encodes CASSYLSSGGALRELFF.

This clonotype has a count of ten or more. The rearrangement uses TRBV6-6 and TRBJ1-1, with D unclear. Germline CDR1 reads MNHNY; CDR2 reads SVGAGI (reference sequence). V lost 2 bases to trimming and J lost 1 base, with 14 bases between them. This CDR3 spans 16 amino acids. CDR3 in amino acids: CASSYSSGRRNTEAFF. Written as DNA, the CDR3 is TGTGCCAGCAGTTACAGTTCGGGCAGACGGAACACTGAAGCTTTCTTT.

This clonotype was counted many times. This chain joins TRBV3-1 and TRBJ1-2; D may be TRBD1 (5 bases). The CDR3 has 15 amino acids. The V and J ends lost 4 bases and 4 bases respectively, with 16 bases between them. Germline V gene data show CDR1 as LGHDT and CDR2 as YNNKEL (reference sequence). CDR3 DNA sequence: TGTGCCAGCAGCCGGGGCAGGGATCGGGGCTATGGCTACACCTTC. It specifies CASSRGRDRGYGYTF. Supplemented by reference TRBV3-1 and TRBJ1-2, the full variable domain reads DTAVSQTPKYLVTQMGNDKSIKCEQNLGHDTMYWYKQDSKKFLKIMFSYNNKELIINETVPNRFSPKSPDKAHLNLHINSLELGDSAVYFCASSRGRDRGYGYTFGSGTRLTVV.

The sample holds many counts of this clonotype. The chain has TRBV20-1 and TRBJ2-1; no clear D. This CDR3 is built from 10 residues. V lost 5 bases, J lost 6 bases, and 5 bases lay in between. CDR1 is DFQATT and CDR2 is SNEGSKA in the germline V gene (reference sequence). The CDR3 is CSAPLNEQFF. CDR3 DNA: TGCAGTGCTCCTCTCAATGAGCAGTTCTTC.

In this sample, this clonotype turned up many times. CDR3 in DNA: TGTGCCAGCAGTTTACTCCCTACAGGGTACGGCTACACCTTC. The encoded protein is CASSLLPTGYGYTF. The chain combines TRBV12-3 or TRBV12-4 with TRBJ1-2; a weak D match, TRBD1 (6 bases). The CDR3 extends over 14 amino acids. V was trimmed by 2 bases and J by 8 bases, leaving 15 bases between them.

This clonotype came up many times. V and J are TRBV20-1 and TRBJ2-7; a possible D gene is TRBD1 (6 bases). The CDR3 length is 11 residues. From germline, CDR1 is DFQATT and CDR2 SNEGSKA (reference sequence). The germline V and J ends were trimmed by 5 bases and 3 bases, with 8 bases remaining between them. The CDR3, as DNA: TGCAGTGCTGACAGGATCTACGAGCAGTACTTC. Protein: CSADRIYEQYF.

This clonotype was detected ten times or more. The CDR3 coding sequence is TGTGCCAGCAGGGAACCGGGACTAGCGGGGGATGAGCAGTTCTTC. Protein product: CASREPGLAGDEQFF. The chain employs TRBV6-1 and TRBJ2-1; 14 positions match TRBD2. The V gene end was trimmed by 6 bases and the J gene end by 8 bases; junction bases not matched to a gene: 6. The CDR3 has 15 amino acids. CDR1 and CDR2 (germline): MNHNS, SASEGT.

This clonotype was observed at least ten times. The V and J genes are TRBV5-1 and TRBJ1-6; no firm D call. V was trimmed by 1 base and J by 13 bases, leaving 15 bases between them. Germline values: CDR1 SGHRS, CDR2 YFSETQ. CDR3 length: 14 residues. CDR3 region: CASSLTKVSSPLHF. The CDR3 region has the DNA TGCGCCAGCAGCTTGACCAAGGTCTCATCCCCCCTCCACTTT. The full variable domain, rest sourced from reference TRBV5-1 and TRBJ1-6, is KAGVTQTPRYLIKTRGQQVTLSCSPISGHRSVSWYQQTPGQGLQFLFEYFSETQRNKGNFPGRFSGRQFSNSRSEMNVSTLELGDSALYLCASSLTKVSSPLHFGNGTRLTVT.

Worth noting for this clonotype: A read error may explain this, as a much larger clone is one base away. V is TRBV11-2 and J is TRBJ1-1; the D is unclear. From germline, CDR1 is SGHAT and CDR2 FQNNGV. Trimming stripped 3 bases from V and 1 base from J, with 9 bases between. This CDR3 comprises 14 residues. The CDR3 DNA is TGTGCCAGCAGCTTCACGGCAGGGAACACTGAAGCTTTCTTT. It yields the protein CASSFTAGNTEAFF. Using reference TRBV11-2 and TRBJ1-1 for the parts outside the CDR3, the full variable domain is EAGVAQSPRYKIIEKRQSVAFWCNPISGHATLYWYQQILGQGPKLLIQFQNNGVVDDSQLPKDRFSAERLKGVDSTLKIQPAKLEDSAVYLCASSFTAGNTEAFFGQGTRLTVV.

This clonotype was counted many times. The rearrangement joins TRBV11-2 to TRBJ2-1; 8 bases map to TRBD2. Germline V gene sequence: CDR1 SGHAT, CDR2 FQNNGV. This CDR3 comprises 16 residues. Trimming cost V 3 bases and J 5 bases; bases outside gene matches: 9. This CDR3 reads CASSFQAGERNNEQFF. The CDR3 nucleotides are TGTGCCAGCAGCTTTCAAGCGGGAGAGCGGAACAATGAGCAGTTCTTC.